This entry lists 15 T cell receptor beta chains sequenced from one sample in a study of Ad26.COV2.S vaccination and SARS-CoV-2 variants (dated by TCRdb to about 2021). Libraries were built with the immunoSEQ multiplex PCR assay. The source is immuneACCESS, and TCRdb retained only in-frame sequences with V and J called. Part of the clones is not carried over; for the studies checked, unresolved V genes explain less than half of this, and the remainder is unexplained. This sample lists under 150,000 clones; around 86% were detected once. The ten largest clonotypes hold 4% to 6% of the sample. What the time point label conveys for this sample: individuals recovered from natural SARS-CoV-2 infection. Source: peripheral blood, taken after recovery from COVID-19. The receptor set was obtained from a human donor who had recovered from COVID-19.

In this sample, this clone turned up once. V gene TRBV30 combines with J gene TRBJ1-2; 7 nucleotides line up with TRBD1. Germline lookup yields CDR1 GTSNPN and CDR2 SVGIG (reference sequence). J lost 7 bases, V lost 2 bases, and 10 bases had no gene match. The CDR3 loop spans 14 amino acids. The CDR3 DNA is TGTGCCTGGAGTCACACCCAGGGGGTAGTTGGCTACACCTTC. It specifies CAWSHTQGVVGYTF. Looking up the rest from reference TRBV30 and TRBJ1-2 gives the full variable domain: SQTIHQWPATLVQPVGSPLSLECTVEGTSNPNLYWYRQAAGRGLQLLFYSVGIGQISSEVPQNLSASRPQDRQFILSSKKLLLSDSGFYLCAWSHTQGVVGYTFGSGTRLTVV.

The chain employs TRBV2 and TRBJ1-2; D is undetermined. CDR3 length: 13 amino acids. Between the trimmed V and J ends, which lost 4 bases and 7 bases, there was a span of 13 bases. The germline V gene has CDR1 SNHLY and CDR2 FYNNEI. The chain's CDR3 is CASSAWKVGGYTF. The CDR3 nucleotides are TGTGCCAGCAGTGCCTGGAAGGTGGGTGGCTACACCTTC.

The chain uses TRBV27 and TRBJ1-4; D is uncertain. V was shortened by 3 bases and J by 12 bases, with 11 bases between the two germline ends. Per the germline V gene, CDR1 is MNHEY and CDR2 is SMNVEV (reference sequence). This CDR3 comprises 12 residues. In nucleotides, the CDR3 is TGTGCCAGCAGTTTCTCCGGACTGGAACTGTTTTTT. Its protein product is CASSFSGLELFF.

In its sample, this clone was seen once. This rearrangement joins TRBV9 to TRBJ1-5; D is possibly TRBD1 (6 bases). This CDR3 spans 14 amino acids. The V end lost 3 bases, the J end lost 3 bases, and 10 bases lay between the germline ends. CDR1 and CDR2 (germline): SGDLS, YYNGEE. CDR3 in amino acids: CASSGQGSNQPQHF. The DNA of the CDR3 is TGTGCCAGCAGCGGTCAGGGGTCCAATCAGCCCCAGCATTTT.

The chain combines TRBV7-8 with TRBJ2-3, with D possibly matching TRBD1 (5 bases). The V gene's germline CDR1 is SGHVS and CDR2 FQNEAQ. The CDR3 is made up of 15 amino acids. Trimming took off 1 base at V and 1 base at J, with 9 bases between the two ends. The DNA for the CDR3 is TGTGCCAGCAGCTTAGAGGGGCGACGCACAGATACGCAGTATTTT. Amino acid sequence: CASSLEGRRTDTQYF.

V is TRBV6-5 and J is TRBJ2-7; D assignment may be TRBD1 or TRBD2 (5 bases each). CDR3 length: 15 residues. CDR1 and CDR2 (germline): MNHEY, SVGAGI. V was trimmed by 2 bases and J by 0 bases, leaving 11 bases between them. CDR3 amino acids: CASSYVGGNSYEQYF. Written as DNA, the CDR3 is TGTGCCAGCAGTTACGTTGGGGGTAACTCCTACGAGCAGTACTTC.

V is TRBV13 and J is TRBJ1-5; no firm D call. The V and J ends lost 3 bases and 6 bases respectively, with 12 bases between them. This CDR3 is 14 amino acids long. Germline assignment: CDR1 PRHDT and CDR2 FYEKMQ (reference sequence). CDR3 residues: CASSFRGEGQPQHF. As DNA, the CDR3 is TGTGCCAGCAGCTTCCGGGGAGAAGGTCAGCCCCAGCATTTT.

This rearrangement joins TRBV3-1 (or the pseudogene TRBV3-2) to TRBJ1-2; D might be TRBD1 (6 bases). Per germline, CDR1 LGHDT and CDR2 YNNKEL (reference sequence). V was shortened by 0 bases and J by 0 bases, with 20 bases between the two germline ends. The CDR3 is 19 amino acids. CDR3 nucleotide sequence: TGTGCCAGCAGCCAAGATTGGAGGGGGAAACACCTTTCTAACTATGGCTACACCTTC. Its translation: CASSQDWRGKHLSNYGYTF.

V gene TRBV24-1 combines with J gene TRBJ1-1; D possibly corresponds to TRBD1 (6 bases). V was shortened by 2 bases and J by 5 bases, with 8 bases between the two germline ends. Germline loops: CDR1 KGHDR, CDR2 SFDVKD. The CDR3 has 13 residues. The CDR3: CATSDWGHTEAFF. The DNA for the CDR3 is TGTGCCACCAGTGATTGGGGGCATACTGAAGCTTTCTTT.

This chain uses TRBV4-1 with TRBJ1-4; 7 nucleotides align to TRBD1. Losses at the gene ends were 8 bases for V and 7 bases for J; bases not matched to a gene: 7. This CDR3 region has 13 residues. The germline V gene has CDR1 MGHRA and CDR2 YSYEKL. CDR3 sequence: CASGGQGGEKLFF. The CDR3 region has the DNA TGCGCCAGCGGGGGGCAGGGGGGTGAAAAACTGTTTTTT.

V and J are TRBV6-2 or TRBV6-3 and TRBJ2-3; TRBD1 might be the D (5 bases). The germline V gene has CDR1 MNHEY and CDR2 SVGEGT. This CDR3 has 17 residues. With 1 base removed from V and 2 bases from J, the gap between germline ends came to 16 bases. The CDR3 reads CASSYFVGHLTTDTQYF. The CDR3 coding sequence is TGTGCCAGCAGTTACTTCGTCGGACACCTAACCACAGATACGCAGTATTTT.

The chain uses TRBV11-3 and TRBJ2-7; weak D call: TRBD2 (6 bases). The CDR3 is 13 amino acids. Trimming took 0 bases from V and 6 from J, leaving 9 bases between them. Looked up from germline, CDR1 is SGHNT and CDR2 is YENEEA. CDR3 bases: TGTGCCAGCAGCTTAGATGGAGGGAGCGAGCAGTACTTC. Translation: CASSLDGGSEQYF.

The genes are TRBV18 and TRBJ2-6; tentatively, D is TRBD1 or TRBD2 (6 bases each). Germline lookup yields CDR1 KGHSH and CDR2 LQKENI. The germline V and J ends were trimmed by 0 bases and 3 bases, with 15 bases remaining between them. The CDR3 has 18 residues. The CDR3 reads CASSPPQGGKYGANVLTF. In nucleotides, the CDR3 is TGTGCCAGCTCACCACCCCAAGGGGGGAAGTATGGGGCCAACGTCCTGACTTTC.

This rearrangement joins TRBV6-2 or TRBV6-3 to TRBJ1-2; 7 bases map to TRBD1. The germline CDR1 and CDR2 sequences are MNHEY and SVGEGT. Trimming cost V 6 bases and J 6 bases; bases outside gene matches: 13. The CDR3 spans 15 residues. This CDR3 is CASSPGWPGGNGYTF. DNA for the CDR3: TGTGCCAGCAGCCCCGGTTGGCCAGGGGGGAATGGCTACACCTTC.

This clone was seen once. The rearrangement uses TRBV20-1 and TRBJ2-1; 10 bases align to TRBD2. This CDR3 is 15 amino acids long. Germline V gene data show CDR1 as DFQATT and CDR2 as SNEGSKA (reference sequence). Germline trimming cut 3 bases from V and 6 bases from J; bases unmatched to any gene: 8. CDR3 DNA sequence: TGCAGTGCTAGTTCCCCCAGCGGGGGGGCCAATGAGCAGTTCTTC. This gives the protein CSASSPSGGANEQFF.